The entry below gives a single T cell receptor (beta chain) sequence along with its context. This sample was taken from a study of blood T cell repertoires in COVID-19. Turning to the study itself: Samples taken during acute and convalescent COVID-19 were collected in the United States, Italy and Spain.

CDR3 length: 15 residues. Between the trimmed V and J ends, which lost 6 bases and 7 bases, there was a span of 17 bases. The germline CDR1 and CDR2 sequences are SGHNT and YYREEE (reference sequence). Libraries were prepared by immunoSEQ multiplex PCR; TCRdb keeps only in-frame clonotypes and omits some of them. The sample yields over 300,000 clones, 70% to 90% seen once. Which cohort a participant joined came from the clinical history participants gave. Two negative PCRs, clearance, or symptom resolution were required of recovered Cohort 3 donors. The specimen was PBMCs or T cells enriched from blood (not recorded which). The chain links TRBV5-4 to TRBJ1-6; D perhaps matches TRBD1 (6 bases). This TCR came from a woman in her 30s who had recovered from COVID-19. The CDR3 sequence: CASTGAGQQNSPLHF. The CDR3, as DNA: TGTGCCAGCACCGGAGCTGGACAGCAGAATTCACCCCTCCACTTT. Together with reference TRBV5-4 and TRBJ1-6, the CDR3 gives the full variable domain: ETGVTQSPTHLIKTRGQQVTLRCSSQSGHNTVSWYQQALGQGPQFIFQYYREEENGRGNFPPRFSGLQFPNYSSELNVNALELDDSALYLCASTGAGQQNSPLHFGNGTRLTVT.